These 26 T cell receptor beta chains share one sample of origin, sequenced in a study of shared clonotypes between healthy human individuals. Assay: immunoSEQ multiplex PCR; the TCRdb copy retains only in-frame clones and omits some. The table has about 2.4 million clones, approximately 92% seen once. What was sequenced was naive CD4+ T cells sorted from blood. The subset denotes: CD45RA+ positively selected. The receptor source for this set is a man aged 18 to 29 in good health.

V and J are TRBV5-1 and TRBJ2-2, with D perhaps matching TRBD2 (5 bases). CDR1 is SGHRS and CDR2 is YFSETQ in the germline V gene. There are 13 residues in the CDR3. V was cut by 4 bases and J by 9 bases, with 13 bases left in between. CDR3: CASSASGNWELFF. The CDR3, as DNA: TGCGCCAGCAGCGCCTCGGGGAATTGGGAGCTGTTTTTT.

This CDR3 reads CASRAQGEEAKNIQYF. The CDR3, as DNA: TGTGCCAGCAGAGCCCAGGGGGAAGAAGCCAAAAACATTCAGTACTTC. This chain links TRBV2 with TRBJ2-4; 7 bases agree with TRBD1. Germline V gene sequence: CDR1 SNHLY, CDR2 FYNNEI. There are 16 residues in the CDR3. V gave up 6 bases and J gave up 0 bases; unmatched junction bases: 8.

V usage is TRBV29-1 and J usage is TRBJ2-1, with D maybe TRBD2 (5 bases). The CDR3 extends over 13 amino acids. Germline lookup yields CDR1 SQVTM and CDR2 ANQGSEA. Trimming cost V 3 bases and J 0 bases, with 6 bases left between them. The CDR3 nucleotides read TGCAGCGTTGAGGGAGCCTCCTACAATGAGCAGTTCTTC. As protein: CSVEGASYNEQFF.

The chain couples TRBV11-3 to TRBJ2-7; TRBD1 matches 8 bases. V trimming: 5 bases; J trimming: 5 bases; junction bases outside the gene matches: 11. The CDR3 is made up of 15 amino acids. The germline gives CDR1 SGHNT, CDR2 YENEEA. The CDR3, as DNA: TGTGCCAGCAGCAAAGGGACAGGACTTCGGGACGAGCAGTACTTC. Translating it yields CASSKGTGLRDEQYF. Drawing the rest from reference TRBV11-3 and TRBJ2-7, the complete variable domain is EAGVVQSPRYKIIEKKQPVAFWCNPISGHNTLYWYLQNLGQGPELLIRYENEEAVDDSQLPKDRFSAERLKGVDSTLKIQPAELGDSAVYLCASSKGTGLRDEQYFGPGTRLTVT.

J is TRBJ1-5 and V is TRBV4-1, with a weak D call TRBD1 (6 bases). Germline V gene data show CDR1 as MGHRA and CDR2 as YSYEKL. This CDR3 region has 15 residues. With 4 bases removed from V and 4 bases from J, the gap between germline ends came to 14 bases. In DNA, the CDR3 is TGCGCCAGCAGCCGAGAGGACAGACTAAATCAGCCCCAGCATTTT. The encoded protein is CASSREDRLNQPQHF.

The genes are TRBV4-1 and TRBJ1-6; unclear D gene. Germline V gene sequence: CDR1 MGHRA, CDR2 YSYEKL. Trimming removed 0 bases from V and 12 bases from J, with 15 bases in between. The CDR3 totals 15 residues. The CDR3 here is CASSQEGRARGPLHF. The CDR3 DNA reads TGCGCCAGCAGCCAAGAGGGTAGGGCCAGAGGACCCCTCCACTTT.

The J gene is TRBJ1-6, the V gene TRBV5-1; the D is unclear. The CDR3 is made up of 16 amino acids. The germline CDR1 and CDR2 sequences are SGHRS and YFSETQ. Trimming took off 1 base at V and 5 bases at J, with 13 bases between the two ends. This chain's CDR3 is CASSLIGLRNNSPLHF. CDR3 sequence (DNA): TGCGCCAGCAGCTTGATCGGACTGAGGAATAATTCACCCCTCCACTTT.

This sequence joins TRBV11-2 and TRBJ2-3; no reliable D call. The CDR3 runs to 16 residues. V lost 4 bases and J lost 2, with 16 bases in between. Germline loops: CDR1 SGHAT, CDR2 FQNNGV. The CDR3 spells CASSSRVGSSTDTQYF. CDR3 nucleotide sequence: TGTGCCAGCAGCTCCCGAGTCGGATCCTCCACAGATACGCAGTATTTT. Drawing the rest from reference TRBV11-2 and TRBJ2-3, the complete variable domain is EAGVAQSPRYKIIEKRQSVAFWCNPISGHATLYWYQQILGQGPKLLIQFQNNGVVDDSQLPKDRFSAERLKGVDSTLKIQPAKLEDSAVYLCASSSRVGSSTDTQYFGPGTRLTVL.

This chain joins TRBV6-5 and TRBJ1-6, with D uncertain. V was clipped by 0 bases and J by 7 bases, with 10 bases between them. The CDR3 is 15 amino acids. Germline CDR1 reads MNHEY; CDR2 reads SVGAGI. CDR3 DNA sequence: TGTGCCAGCAGTTACTCGTATCTGGGGAATTCACCCCTCCACTTT. Translation: CASSYSYLGNSPLHF.

The chain has TRBV18 and TRBJ1-1; no firm D call. Trimming removed 3 bases at V and 6 bases at J, with 17 bases between. This CDR3 is built from 15 residues. Germline V gives CDR1 KGHSH, CDR2 LQKENI. The CDR3 spells CASSPSEGRSAEAFF. The CDR3 nucleotides are TGTGCCAGCTCACCTTCGGAGGGCCGGAGCGCTGAAGCTTTCTTT.

In this sample, this clone turned up once. The V call is TRBV7-6, the J call TRBJ1-4; 9 nucleotides align to TRBD1. This CDR3 has 12 amino acids. Losses at the gene ends were 9 bases for V and 8 bases for J; bases not matched to a gene: 4. Germline V gene lookup returns CDR1 SGHVS and CDR2 FNYEAQ. CDR3 DNA: TGTGCCAGTGCGGGACAGGGAGAAAAACTGTTTTTT. Translating it yields CASAGQGEKLFF.

As DNA, the CDR3 is TGTGCCAGCAACGAGGGGCAGGGGGTAGTCTATGGCTACACCTTC. Its protein product is CASNEGQGVVYGYTF. This sequence joins TRBV2 and TRBJ1-2; TRBD1 matches 7 bases. V lost 7 bases, J lost 4 bases, and 12 bases stayed unmatched. Germline loops: CDR1 SNHLY, CDR2 FYNNEI. The CDR3 is 15 residues long.

This chain links TRBV6-5 with TRBJ2-7; tentative D call: TRBD2 (5 bases). CDR1 is MNHEY, CDR2 SVGAGI, per germline. V lost 5 bases, J lost 3 bases, and 11 bases lay in between. The CDR3 is 13 residues long. CDR3 in DNA: TGTGCCAGCAGTCAGCGGCAGTACTACGAGCAGTACTTC. It specifies CASSQRQYYEQYF.

A note on this clone: This specimen includes other DNA sequences encoding the same CDR3. The V gene is TRBV30, the J gene TRBJ1-1, with D tentatively TRBD1 (6 bases). Germline V gives CDR1 GTSNPN, CDR2 SVGIG (reference sequence). The germline V and J ends were trimmed by 4 bases and 4 bases, with 10 bases remaining between them. The CDR3 contains 12 residues. In DNA, the CDR3 is TGTGCCTGGACCAGGGGAGGCACTGAAGCTTTCTTT. This codes for CAWTRGGTEAFF.

CDR3 in DNA: TGTGCCAGCAGTCCCACACGAAACTATGGCTACACCTTC. It yields the protein CASSPTRNYGYTF. The chain links TRBV27 to TRBJ1-2; D not certain. V gave up 5 bases and J gave up 2 bases, with 9 bases separating them. The CDR3 loop spans 13 amino acids. Germline loops: CDR1 MNHEY, CDR2 SMNVEV (reference sequence).

In regard to this clone: The sample holds other DNA sequences that translate to the same CDR3. J is TRBJ1-1 and V is TRBV15; no clear D gene. With 0 bases removed from V and 0 bases from J, the gap between germline ends came to 11 bases. The germline gives CDR1 LNHNV, CDR2 YYDKDF (reference sequence). CDR3 size: 16 residues. CDR3 protein: CATSRDRPGVNTEAFF. The CDR3 DNA reads as TGTGCCACCAGCAGAGATCGCCCCGGGGTGAACACTGAAGCTTTCTTT.

The CDR3 here is CASSQESLMGGDIQYF. The CDR3 DNA follows: TGCGCCAGCAGCCAGGAAAGCCTCATGGGTGGGGACATTCAGTACTTC. The genes are TRBV4-1 and TRBJ2-4; no clear D gene. There are 16 residues in the CDR3. Germline loops: CDR1 MGHRA, CDR2 YSYEKL. Trimming left V 3 bases short and J 8 bases short, with 20 bases between.

The chain carries TRBV6-5 and TRBJ2-7; D is uncertain. Germline CDR1 is MNHEY and CDR2 is SVGAGI. With 2 bases removed from V and 2 bases from J, the gap between germline ends came to 10 bases. The CDR3 covers 14 residues. CDR3 nucleotides: TGTGCCAGCAGTTACGTGAACAGTCCCTACGAGCAGTACTTC. Translating gives CASSYVNSPYEQYF.

The chain couples TRBV5-1 to TRBJ2-7, with D possibly matching TRBD1 (5 bases). The CDR3 extends over 13 amino acids. Germline lookup yields CDR1 SGHRS and CDR2 YFSETQ. Trimming stripped 1 base from V and 4 bases from J, with 9 bases between. As DNA, the CDR3 is TGCGCCAGCAGCTTGCAGGGTGTGTACGAGCAGTACTTC. The encoded protein is CASSLQGVYEQYF.

The chain links TRBV7-9 to TRBJ2-3; D is possibly TRBD1 (5 bases). Trimming took off 0 bases at V and 2 bases at J, with 12 bases between the two ends. The CDR3 consists of 16 residues. Germline values: CDR1 SEHNR, CDR2 FQNEAQ (reference sequence). The CDR3 DNA reads TGTGCCAGCAGCTTAGCGCTTAGGGGTACCACAGATACGCAGTATTTT. Encoded protein: CASSLALRGTTDTQYF.

J is TRBJ1-1 and V is TRBV28; the match to TRBD1 covers 9 bases. The CDR3 runs to 15 residues. With 7 bases clipped from V and 3 bases from J, the junction kept 9 bases outside the gene matches. From germline, CDR1 is MDHEN and CDR2 SYDVKM. CDR3 sequence: CASITPGQGHTEAFF. The CDR3 nucleotides read TGTGCCAGCATCACACCGGGACAGGGACACACTGAAGCTTTCTTT.

This sequence joins TRBV18 and TRBJ2-3, with 8 bases that match TRBD1. The junction had 3 bases not matched to a gene; V was cut back by 0 bases and J by 4 bases. The germline V gene encodes CDR1 KGHSH and CDR2 LQKENI. The CDR3 covers 15 residues. The CDR3 protein is CASSPPRTGPDTQYF. For the CDR3, the DNA is TGTGCCAGCTCACCACCGAGGACAGGGCCAGATACGCAGTATTTT.

Regarding this clone: At the DNA level, this CDR3 is encoded by other sequences in the same sample as well. The V call is TRBV7-6, the J call TRBJ2-7, with a weak D call TRBD2 (6 bases). V shed 1 base and J shed 3 bases, with 10 bases lying between them. The CDR3 contains 14 residues. Germline V gene lookup returns CDR1 SGHVS and CDR2 FNYEAQ. Written as DNA, the CDR3 is TGTGCCAGCAGCTTAGGGTCCGGGGGCTACGAGCAGTACTTC. Encoded protein: CASSLGSGGYEQYF.

Details on this clone: The sample contains more than one DNA sequence encoding this CDR3. The rearrangement links TRBV5-1 to TRBJ1-2; 10 bases agree with TRBD1. The CDR3 is 13 amino acids. Germline V CDR1 and CDR2: SGHRS, YFSETQ. The V and J ends lost 3 bases and 5 bases, in that order; junction bases with no gene match: 1. The CDR3 region has the DNA TGCGCCAGCAGCTCGGGACAGGGGTATGGCTACACCTTC. Translating it yields CASSSGQGYGYTF.

The rearrangement joins TRBV7-9 to TRBJ2-7; 10 positions agree with TRBD2. The CDR3 extends over 15 amino acids. V was pared by 5 bases and J by 6 bases, with 10 bases of the junction left unmatched. The germline gives CDR1 SEHNR, CDR2 FQNEAQ (reference sequence). CDR3 nucleotides: TGTGCCAGCAGCCCCCTAGCGGGAGCCTCTTTCGAGCAGTACTTC. Translating gives CASSPLAGASFEQYF.

This rearrangement joins TRBV5-1 to TRBJ2-7; D is possibly TRBD1 (5 bases). In germline, CDR1 is SGHRS, CDR2 YFSETQ. The CDR3 sequence is 20 residues long. The V end was cut by 0 bases, the J end by 3 bases, with 28 bases between. Here the CDR3 DNA reads TGCGCCAGCAGCTTGGCCGGCAGGGCTTCCCTAACCCTCGGTTACTACGAGCAGTACTTC. Amino acids: CASSLAGRASLTLGYYEQYF. Full variable domain (remainder filled in from reference TRBV5-1 and TRBJ2-7): KAGVTQTPRYLIKTRGQQVTLSCSPISGHRSVSWYQQTPGQGLQFLFEYFSETQRNKGNFPGRFSGRQFSNSRSEMNVSTLELGDSALYLCASSLAGRASLTLGYYEQYFGPGTRLTVT.